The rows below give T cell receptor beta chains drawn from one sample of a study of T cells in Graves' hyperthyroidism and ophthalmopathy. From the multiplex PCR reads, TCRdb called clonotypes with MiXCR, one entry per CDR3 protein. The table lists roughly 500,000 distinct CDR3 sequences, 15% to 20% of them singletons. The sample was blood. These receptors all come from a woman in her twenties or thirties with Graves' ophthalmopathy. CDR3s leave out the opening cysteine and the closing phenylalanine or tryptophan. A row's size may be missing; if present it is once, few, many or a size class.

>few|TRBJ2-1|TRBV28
ASSLFSGSRNNEQF
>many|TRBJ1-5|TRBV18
ASSPREGNQPQH
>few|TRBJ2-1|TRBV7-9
ASSLREWGHNEQF
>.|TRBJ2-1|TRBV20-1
MIDRGRVNAYNEQF
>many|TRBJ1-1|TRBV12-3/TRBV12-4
ASSRATGGTEAF
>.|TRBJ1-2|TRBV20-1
SARNPAIYGYT
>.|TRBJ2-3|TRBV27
ASLTGGTDTQY
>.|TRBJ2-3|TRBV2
ASSPGTSGSIGTDTQY
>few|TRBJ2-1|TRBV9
ASSSRALEGYNEQF
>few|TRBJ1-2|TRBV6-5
ASSYSPGGVLGYT
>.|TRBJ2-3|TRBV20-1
SARDLPAGGLDTQY
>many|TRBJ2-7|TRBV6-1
ASSTEGSYEQY
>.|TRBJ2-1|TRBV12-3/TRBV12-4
ASSLVGIGNEQF
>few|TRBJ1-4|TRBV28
ASSPGGGEKLF
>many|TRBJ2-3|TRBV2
AGRGAYTDTQY
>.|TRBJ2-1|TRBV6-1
ASRDTGGLLNEQF
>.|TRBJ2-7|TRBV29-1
SVLGGATYEQY